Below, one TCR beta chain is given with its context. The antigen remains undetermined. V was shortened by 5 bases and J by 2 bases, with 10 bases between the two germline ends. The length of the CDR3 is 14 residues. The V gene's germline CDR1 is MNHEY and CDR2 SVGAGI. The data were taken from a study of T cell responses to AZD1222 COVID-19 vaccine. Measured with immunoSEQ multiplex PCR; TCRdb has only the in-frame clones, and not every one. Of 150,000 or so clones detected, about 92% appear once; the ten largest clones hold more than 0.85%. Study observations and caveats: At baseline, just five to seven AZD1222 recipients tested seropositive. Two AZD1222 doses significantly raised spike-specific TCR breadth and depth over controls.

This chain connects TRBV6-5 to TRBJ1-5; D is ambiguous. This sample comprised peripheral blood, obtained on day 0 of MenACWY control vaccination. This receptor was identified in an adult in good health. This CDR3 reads CASSNRFGNQPQHF. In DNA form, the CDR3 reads TGTGCCAGCAGTAATAGATTTGGCAATCAGCCCCAGCATTTT.